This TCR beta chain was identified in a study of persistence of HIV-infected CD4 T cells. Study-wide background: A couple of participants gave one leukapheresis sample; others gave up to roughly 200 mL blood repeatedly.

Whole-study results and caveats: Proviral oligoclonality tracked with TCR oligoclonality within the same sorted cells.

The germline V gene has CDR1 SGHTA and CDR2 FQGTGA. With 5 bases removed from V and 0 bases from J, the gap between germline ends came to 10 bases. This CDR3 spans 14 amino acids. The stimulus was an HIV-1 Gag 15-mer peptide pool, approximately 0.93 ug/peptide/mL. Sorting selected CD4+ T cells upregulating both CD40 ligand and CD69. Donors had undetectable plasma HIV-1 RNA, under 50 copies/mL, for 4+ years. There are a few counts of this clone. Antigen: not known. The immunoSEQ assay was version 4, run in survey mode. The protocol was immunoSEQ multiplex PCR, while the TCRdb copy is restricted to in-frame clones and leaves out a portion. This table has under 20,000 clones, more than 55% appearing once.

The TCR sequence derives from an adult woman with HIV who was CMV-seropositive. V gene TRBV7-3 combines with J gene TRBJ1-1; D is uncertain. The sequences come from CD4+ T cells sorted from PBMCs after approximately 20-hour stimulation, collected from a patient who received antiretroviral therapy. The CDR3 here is CASSLGGMNTEAFF. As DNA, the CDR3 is TGTGCCAGCAGCCTCGGCGGGATGAACACTGAAGCTTTCTTT.